This T cell receptor (beta chain) comes out of a study of vaccination effects on CD4 cells after COVID-19. Concerning this clone: Its antigen is undetermined.

The germline V gene has CDR1 MNHEY and CDR2 SVGAGI. The CDR3 has 13 residues. V was trimmed by 8 bases and J by 0 bases, leaving 10 bases between them. Assay: immunoSEQ multiplex PCR; the TCRdb copy retains only in-frame clones and omits some. The sample gives about 58,000 clones, about 80% of which show up once; around 3.3% is in the top ten. Subsequent to a culture period of more than 9 days, CD4+ T cells were isolated. The source was CD4+ T cells from PBMCs cultured without peptide, collected before COVID-19 vaccination. The TCR was taken from a human donor who received a COVID-19 vaccine. The chain joins TRBV6-5 to TRBJ1-1; D perhaps matches TRBD1 (6 bases). CDR3 in amino acids: CASLGQLNTEAFF. The DNA of the CDR3 is TGTGCCAGCCTAGGACAGTTGAACACTGAAGCTTTCTTT.